The following is a TCR beta chain sequence with its context. This clone has only one observation. The antigen this receptor binds is unknown. One base away there is no much larger clone; base qualities are not given. The sample originates from a study of blood T cell repertoires in COVID-19 (dated by TCRdb to 2018 to 2020). As for the study more broadly: Samples covering the acute and convalescent phases of COVID-19 were provided by collaborators in the United States, Italy and Spain. The prospective study material was composed of cDNA or gDNA derived from T cells, B-cell-depleted T cells, or PBMCs. The dataset comprised deeply sampled blood TCRbeta repertoires from subjects exposed to, actively infected with, or recovered from COVID-19. The repertoires were made available in a free public database intended to serve as a resource for research on the immune response to SARS-CoV-2. The samples were drawn from two sources: the first 160 participants of the ongoing ImmuneRACE study, and approximately 1,300 subjects contributed by 6 global collaborators. Nearly every sample came with metadata listing a de-identified subject ID, COVID-19 status, age in years and sex. HLA class I and class II types, where available, came from metadata supplied by the sample provider rather than from assay-based typing. What the study reported, not specific to this receptor: Clinical and demographic metadata were provided uncurated, with the amount varying by source and participant.

TCRbeta CDR3 regions were amplified from genomic DNA using the immunoSEQ Assay, a bias-controlled multiplex PCR. The published analysis was carried out like this. Nucleated cell counts per sample were estimated from amplification of reference gene primers within the assay. To quantify the absolute abundance of each unique TCRbeta CDR3 rearrangement, sequence reads were collapsed and filtered. For each sample, productive Simpson clonality was calculated as the square root of Simpson's diversity index across productive rearrangements. The clones in this table, taken by TCRdb from immuneACCESS, are in-frame only. Not every clone is retained; where verified, under half of the shortfall comes from an unresolved V gene, and the cause of the rest is unknown. V and J calls and clone size come straight from that table; D and trimming were deduced from the DNA. The sample table shows some 80,000 clones, and about four fifths are seen once. 5% to 6% of the sample belongs to the ten largest clones.

Looking up the germline V gene (reference sequence) yields CDR1 LNHDA and CDR2 SQIVND. The CDR3 covers 14 residues, taking in both the cysteine and the phenylalanine. CDR3 DNA only is kept here, 42 bases in frame from base 1. V loses 6 bases of germline sequence and J loses 4 bases, and the interval between the two ends is 13 bases. The collaborating institutions used their own protocols to collect whole blood in K2EDTA tubes. For TCRbeta analysis, collaborators shipped samples as frozen whole blood, isolated PBMCs, or DNA extracted from either of those sample types. The rearranged chain carries TRBV19 and TRBJ1-3; TRBD1 is a weak D gene call, 6 bases matching. The source is a woman at least 80 years old with active or convalescent COVID-19. The sequenced sample was peripheral blood. For the CDR3, the sequence is CASRLTGSGNTIYF. DNA sequence: TGTGCCAGTAGACTAACAGGGTCAGGAAACACCATATATTTT.